These 14 T cell receptor beta chains share one sample of origin, sequenced in a study of shared clonotypes between healthy human individuals. Profiled with immunoSEQ multiplex PCR; TCRdb holds only in-frame clones, not every one. The data hold around 430,000 clones, with about 85% observed a single time. Input material: PBMCs. The receptors were sampled from a woman between 35 and 50 years old in good health. Some clones in this sample may be carry-over from other donors' samples.

This clone came up once. The chain is built from TRBV9 and TRBJ1-4, with unresolved D. The V and J ends lost 1 base and 0 bases respectively, with 7 bases between them. CDR3 length: 15 amino acids. CDR1 and CDR2 from the germline V gene are SGDLS and YYNGEE. The CDR3 loop is CASSVSGTTNEKLFF. The CDR3, as DNA: TGTGCCAGCAGCGTAAGCGGGACAACTAATGAAAAACTGTTTTTT.

The chain recombines TRBV7-6 with TRBJ2-2; 8 bases fit TRBD2. In germline, CDR1 is SGHVS, CDR2 FNYEAQ. Losses at the gene ends were 2 bases for V and 5 bases for J; bases not matched to a gene: 7. The CDR3 length is 16 residues. CDR3 residues: CASSLWAGGETGELFF. CDR3 in DNA: TGTGCCAGCAGCTTATGGGCCGGGGGGGAAACCGGGGAGCTGTTTTTT.

This chain uses TRBV9 with TRBJ1-2, with D possibly matching TRBD1 (5 bases). Trimming cost V 2 bases and J 5 bases, with 19 bases left between them. CDR3 length equals 16 residues. In germline, CDR1 is SGDLS, CDR2 YYNGEE. The CDR3 DNA is TGTGCCAGCAGCGTCACCCCCACAAGGGACGATTATGGCTACACCTTC. It yields the protein CASSVTPTRDDYGYTF.

The sample holds a few counts of this clone. This chain connects TRBV18 to TRBJ1-5; unclear D gene. There are 17 residues in the CDR3. The germline gives CDR1 KGHSH, CDR2 LQKENI. V lost 3 bases and J 1 base, leaving 16 bases between the germline ends. CDR3 region: CASSPLGPGMSNQPQHF. In DNA, the CDR3 is TGTGCCAGCTCACCGCTGGGCCCAGGTATGAGCAATCAGCCCCAGCATTTT. The entire variable domain, with the rest obtained from reference TRBV18 and TRBJ1-5, is as follows: NAGVMQNPRHLVRRRGQEARLRCSPMKGHSHVYWYRQLPEEGLKFMVYLQKENIIDESGMPKERFSAEFPKEGPSILRIQQVVRGDSAAYFCASSPLGPGMSNQPQHFGDGTRLSIL.

The chain combines TRBV2 with TRBJ1-1, with D uncertain. This CDR3 is 11 amino acids long. Trimming left V 8 bases short and J 3 bases short, with 7 bases between. The V gene's germline CDR1 is SNHLY and CDR2 FYNNEI. The CDR3 nucleotides read TGTGCCAGCCTTTTGGACACTGAAGCTTTCTTT. This codes for CASLLDTEAFF.

This chain joins TRBV28 and TRBJ2-1; 10 nucleotides agree with TRBD2. This CDR3 has 16 amino acids. Germline V gives CDR1 MDHEN, CDR2 SYDVKM. The J segment lost 2 bases and the V segment lost 3 bases, leaving 4 bases of the junction unmatched. The DNA of the CDR3 is TGTGCCAGCAGTTTCTCTAGCGGGAGAACCTACAATGAGCAGTTCTTC. Translating gives CASSFSSGRTYNEQFF.

This chain links TRBV29-1 with TRBJ2-2; TRBD1 or TRBD2 may be the D gene (6 bases each). V gave up 7 bases and J gave up 5 bases, with 17 bases separating them. The CDR3 is 14 residues long. CDR1 SQVTM and CDR2 ANQGSEA come from the germline V gene. CDR3 nucleotides: TGCAGCGGTCAGGCCGGGGGCTATACCGGGGAGCTGTTTTTT. Protein: CSGQAGGYTGELFF.

This clone appeared a single time. CDR3: CASSYIGGTYEQYF. The DNA for the CDR3 is TGTGCCAGCAGTTACATCGGGGGAACCTACGAGCAGTACTTC. This chain links TRBV6-5 with TRBJ2-7, with D possibly being TRBD2 (6 bases). V dropped 2 bases and J dropped 2 bases, with 10 bases sitting between them. CDR3 length equals 14 residues. The germline V gene encodes CDR1 MNHEY and CDR2 SVGAGI.

Note on this clone: It is likely a read error: a sequence one base away is far more abundant. The same CDR3 can be traced to other DNA sequences in this sample. The CDR3, as DNA: TGTGCCAGCAGCTTAGTTGAGAACACTGAAGCTTTCTTC. Translation gives CASSLVENTEAFF. J is TRBJ1-1 and V is TRBV11-3; D is undetermined. The germline V gene encodes CDR1 SGHNT and CDR2 YENEEA. This CDR3 region has 13 residues.

The J gene is TRBJ1-2, the V gene TRBV7-9; D not certain. Germline-derived CDR1 and CDR2 are SEHNR and FQNEAQ (reference sequence). The CDR3 sequence is 14 residues long. The ends were cut back, 0 bases at V and 8 bases at J, with 13 bases in the middle. DNA of the CDR3: TGTGCCAGCAGCTTAGCTCTACCGGGTAAAGGCTACACCTTC. Amino acids: CASSLALPGKGYTF.

The rearrangement links TRBV29-1 to TRBJ2-1, with no clear D. V lost 3 bases and J lost 0, with 9 bases in between. The CDR3 totals 14 residues. Looked up from germline, CDR1 is SQVTM and CDR2 is ANQGSEA. The DNA of the CDR3 is TGCAGCGTTGATACCCTGAGCTCCTACAATGAGCAGTTCTTC. It translates to CSVDTLSSYNEQFF.

This CDR3 is CASSYPGRRDTEAFF. The CDR3 DNA reads as TGTGCCAGCAGCTACCCTGGACGGCGGGACACTGAAGCTTTCTTT. The chain employs TRBV28 and TRBJ1-1; D is uncertain. CDR3 length equals 15 residues. V was cut by 6 bases and J by 3 bases, with 17 bases left in between. Germline V gene sequence: CDR1 MDHEN, CDR2 SYDVKM.

This clone was detected a few times. This chain joins TRBV9 and TRBJ2-1, with TRBD2 matching over 11 bases. The length of the CDR3 is 16 residues. V lost 3 bases to trimming and J lost 1 base; unmatched junction nucleotides: 3. Germline-derived CDR1 and CDR2 are SGDLS and YYNGEE. In DNA form, the CDR3 reads TGTGCCAGCAGCGCCGCTAGCGGGAGGTCCTACAATGAGCAGTTCTTC. This translates into CASSAASGRSYNEQFF.

The V and J genes are TRBV19 and TRBJ2-1; possible D gene TRBD2, 5 bases. The V gene's germline CDR1 is LNHDA and CDR2 SQIVND (reference sequence). The CDR3 spans 14 residues. Between the trimmed V and J ends, which lost 3 bases and 5 bases, there was a span of 11 bases. The CDR3 sequence is CASSIAHGDNEQFF. CDR3 nucleotides: TGTGCCAGTAGTATCGCCCACGGGGACAATGAGCAGTTCTTC.